This TCR beta chain was identified in a study of blood T cell repertoires in COVID-19. Measured with immunoSEQ multiplex PCR; TCRdb has only the in-frame clones, and not every one. Of 86,000 or so clones listed, approximately 86% were seen once; the top ten hold less than 5%. J gave up 6 bases and V 5 bases, and 5 bases lay outside the gene matches. The CDR3 length is 13 residues. Germline CDR1 reads MDHEN; CDR2 reads SYDVKM. Sequenced sample: peripheral blood. The chain employs TRBV28 and TRBJ1-2; 8 nucleotides line up with TRBD1. This TCR was sampled from a middle-aged man with active or convalescent COVID-19. The CDR3 nucleotides are TGTGCCAGCAGTCCCCCGACAGGGGATGGCTACACCTTC. Residues: CASSPPTGDGYTF.